This T cell receptor beta chain was observed in a study of OX40 agonist ivuxolimab in advanced cancers. Study-wide context: The costimulatory receptor OX40 (CD134) was targeted by ivuxolimab, a fully human IgG2 agonistic monoclonal antibody. The paper describes the monotherapy dose-escalation part (N = 52 patients) of the phase I trial of ivuxolimab. Intravenous ivuxolimab was administered to patients every 2 weeks at six dose levels: 0.01, 0.1, 0.3, 1.5, 3 and 10 mg/kg. Partial responses occurred in three dose-escalation patients, of whom one had hepatocellular carcinoma and two had cutaneous melanoma. In the dose-escalation cohort, around four fifths of patients were male, and the mean age was roughly 60 years with a range of 23 to 79. Patients were allowed to have had prior anti-PD-1, anti-PD-L1 or anti-CTLA-4 therapy, and roughly two fifths of the dose-escalation patients had been treated with checkpoint inhibitors. Among the approximately 50 dose-escalation patients, around 20 had hepatocellular carcinoma, roughly 15 melanoma, 9 renal cell carcinoma and 9 head and neck cancer. The purpose of peripheral TCRbeta sequencing was to test whether ivuxolimab changed TCR sequence diversity and led to clonal T-cell expansion.

Notes on this clone: What this receptor recognizes is not known. No base quality information exists; no much larger clone differs at one position.

Reading from cysteine to phenylalanine, the CDR3 counts 14 amino acids. This entry keeps only the CDR3 DNA: 42 bases, framed from base 1. The germline V gene encodes CDR1 MNHEY and CDR2 SVGAGI. The junction carries 13 bases between V and J, which are trimmed by 7 bases and 4 bases respectively. Patients with autoimmune disease history or receiving systemic immunosuppression were excluded from the trial. Peripheral blood for TCR sequencing was collected from all dose cohorts at baseline, on cycle 4 day 1, and on cycle 7 day 1. Samples came from an open-label, multicenter, first-in-human phase I dose-escalation trial of ivuxolimab. Adults with locally advanced or metastatic melanoma, renal cell carcinoma, hepatocellular carcinoma or head and neck squamous cell carcinoma were enrolled in the trial. Before TCR sequencing, CD4+ T cells and CD8+ T cells were sorted from peripheral blood as separate populations.

On the study overall, not on this receptor specifically: Low levels of normalized T-cell clonal expansion were also seen in some nonresponding patients. Antigen specificity was not determined for the clonally expanded peripheral T cells. In partial responders in the 0.1-3.0 mg/kg groups, normalized peripheral clonal expansion was found to be among the lowest, especially among CD8+ T cells. After ivuxolimab, more expanded clones were found on average in CD8+ T cells than in CD4+ T cells. At doses of 0.1 to 3.0 mg/kg, clonal expansion of both CD4+ and CD8+ T cells in blood was seen between baseline and week 6.

For sequencing of the TCRbeta CDR3 region, genomic DNA was extracted from the sorted cells. TCRbeta CDR3 regions were sequenced using the immunoSEQ Assay. Entries here come from immuneACCESS through TCRdb and include only in-frame sequences with V and J called. Some clones fail to appear in such tables; in the studies checked, an unresolved V gene covers under half of the shortfall, and the cause of the remainder is unknown. Here the sample has 25,000 to 35,000 clones; 65% to 90% occur a single time. About 50% of the sample goes to the ten largest clones. This specimen was CD4+ or CD8+ T cells sorted from blood, taken in a trial of the OX40 agonist ivuxolimab. Recombination linked TRBV6-5 to TRBJ1-4, with no confidently assigned D gene. This TCR came from an adult with an advanced solid tumor such as melanoma, head and neck, liver or kidney cancer. The DNA is as follows: TGTGCCAGCACCTTAAGACGGTTTAATGAAAAACTGTTTTTT. This translates into CASTLRRFNEKLFF.